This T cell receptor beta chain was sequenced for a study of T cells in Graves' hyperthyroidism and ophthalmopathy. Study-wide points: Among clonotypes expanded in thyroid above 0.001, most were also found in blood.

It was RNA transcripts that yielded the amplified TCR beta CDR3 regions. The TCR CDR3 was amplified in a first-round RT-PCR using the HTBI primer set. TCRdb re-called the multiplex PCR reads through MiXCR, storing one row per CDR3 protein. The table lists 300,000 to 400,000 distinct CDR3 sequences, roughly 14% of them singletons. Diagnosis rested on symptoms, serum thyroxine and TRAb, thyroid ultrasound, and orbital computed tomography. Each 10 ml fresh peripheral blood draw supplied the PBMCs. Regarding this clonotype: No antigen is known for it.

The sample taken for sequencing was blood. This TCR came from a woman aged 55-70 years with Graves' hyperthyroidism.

The CDR3 loop reads CASGRTSAITGELFF. CDR3 sequence (DNA): TGTGCCAGCGGGCGGACTAGCGCGATCACCGGGGAGCTGTTTTTT. The chain uses TRBV2 and TRBJ2-2, with 9 positions matching TRBD2. CDR1 is SNHLY, CDR2 FYNNEI, per germline. The trim removed 8 bases at V and 4 bases at J, leaving 8 bases unmatched. The CDR3 runs to 15 residues.